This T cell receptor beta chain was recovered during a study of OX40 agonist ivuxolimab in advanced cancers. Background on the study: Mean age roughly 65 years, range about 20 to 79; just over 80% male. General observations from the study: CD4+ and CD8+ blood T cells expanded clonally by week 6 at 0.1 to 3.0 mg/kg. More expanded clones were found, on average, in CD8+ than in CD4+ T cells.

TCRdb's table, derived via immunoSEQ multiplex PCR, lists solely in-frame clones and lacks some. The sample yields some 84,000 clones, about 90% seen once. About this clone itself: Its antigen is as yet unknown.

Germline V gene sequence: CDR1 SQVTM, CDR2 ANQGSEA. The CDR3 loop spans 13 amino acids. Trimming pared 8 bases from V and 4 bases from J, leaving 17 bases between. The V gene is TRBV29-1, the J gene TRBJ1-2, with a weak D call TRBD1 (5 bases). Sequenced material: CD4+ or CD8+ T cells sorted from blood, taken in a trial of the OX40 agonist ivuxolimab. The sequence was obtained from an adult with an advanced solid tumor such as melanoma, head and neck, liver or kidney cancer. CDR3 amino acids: CSTRSAGRYGYTF. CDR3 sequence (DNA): TGCAGCACCCGAAGCGCAGGGCGCTATGGCTACACCTTC.